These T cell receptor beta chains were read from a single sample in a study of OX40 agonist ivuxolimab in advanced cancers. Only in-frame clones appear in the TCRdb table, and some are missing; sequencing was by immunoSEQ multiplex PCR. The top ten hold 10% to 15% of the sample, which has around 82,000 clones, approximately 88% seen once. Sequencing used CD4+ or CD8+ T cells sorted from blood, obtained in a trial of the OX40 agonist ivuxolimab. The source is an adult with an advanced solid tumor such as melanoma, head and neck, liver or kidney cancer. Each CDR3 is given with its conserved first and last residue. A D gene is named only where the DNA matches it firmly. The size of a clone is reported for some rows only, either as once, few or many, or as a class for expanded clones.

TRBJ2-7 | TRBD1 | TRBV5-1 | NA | TGCGCCAGCAGCTTGGTTCGGACAGGGGGTACTACCTACGAGCAGTACTTC | CASSLVRTGGTTYEQYF
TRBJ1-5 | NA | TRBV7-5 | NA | TGTGCCAGAAGGGGGTTTGGCAATCAGCCCCAGCATTTT | CARRGFGNQPQHF
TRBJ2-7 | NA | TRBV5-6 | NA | TGTGCCAGCAGCACCCTACAGGGGGGGGAGCAGTACTTC | CASSTLQGGEQYF
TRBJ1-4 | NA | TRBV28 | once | TGTGCCAGCAGTTTTCGGACCGCGCTTAGTGAAAAACTGTTTTTT | CASSFRTALSEKLFF
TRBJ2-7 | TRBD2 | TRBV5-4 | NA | TGTGCCAGCAGCTTGGATGGGACTAGCGACGAGCAGTACTTC | CASSLDGTSDEQYF
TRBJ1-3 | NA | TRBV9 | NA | TGTGCCAGCAGCGTAGAGGGAATCTCTGGAAACACCATATATTTT | CASSVEGISGNTIYF
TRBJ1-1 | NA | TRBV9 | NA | TGTGCCAGCTCACAACCAGGGAACACTGAAGCTTTCTTT | CASSQPGNTEAFF
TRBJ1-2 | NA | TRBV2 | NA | TGTGCCAGCGTATCAGCTAACTATGGCTACACCTTC | CASVSANYGYTF
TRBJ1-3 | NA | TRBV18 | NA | TGTGCCAGCTCTGGAAACACCATATATTTT | CASSGNTIYF
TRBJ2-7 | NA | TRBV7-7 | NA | TGTGCTAGCAGCCATGCCCCCGGCTACGAGCAGTACTTC | CASSHAPGYEQYF